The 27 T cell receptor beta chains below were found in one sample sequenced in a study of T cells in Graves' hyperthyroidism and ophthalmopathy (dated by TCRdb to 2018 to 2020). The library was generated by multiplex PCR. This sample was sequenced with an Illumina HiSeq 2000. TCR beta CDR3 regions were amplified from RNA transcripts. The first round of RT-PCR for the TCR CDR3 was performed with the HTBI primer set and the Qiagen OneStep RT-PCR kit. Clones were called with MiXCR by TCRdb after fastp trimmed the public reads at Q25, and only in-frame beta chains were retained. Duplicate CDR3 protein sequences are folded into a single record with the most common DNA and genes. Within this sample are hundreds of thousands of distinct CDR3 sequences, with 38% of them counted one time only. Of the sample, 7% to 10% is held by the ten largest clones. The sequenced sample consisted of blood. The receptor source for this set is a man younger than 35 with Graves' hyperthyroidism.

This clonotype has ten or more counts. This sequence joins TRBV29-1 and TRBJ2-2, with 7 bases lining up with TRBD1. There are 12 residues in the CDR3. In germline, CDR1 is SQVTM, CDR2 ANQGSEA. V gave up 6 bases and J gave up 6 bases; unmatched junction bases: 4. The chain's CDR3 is CSVTGEAGELFF. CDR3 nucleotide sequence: TGCAGCGTCACAGGGGAAGCCGGGGAGCTGTTTTTT.

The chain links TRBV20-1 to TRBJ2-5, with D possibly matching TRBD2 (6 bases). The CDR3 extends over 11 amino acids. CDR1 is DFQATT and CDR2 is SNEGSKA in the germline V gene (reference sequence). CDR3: CSLVAAQTQYF. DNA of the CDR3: TGCAGCTTGGTAGCGGCGCAGACCCAGTACTTC.

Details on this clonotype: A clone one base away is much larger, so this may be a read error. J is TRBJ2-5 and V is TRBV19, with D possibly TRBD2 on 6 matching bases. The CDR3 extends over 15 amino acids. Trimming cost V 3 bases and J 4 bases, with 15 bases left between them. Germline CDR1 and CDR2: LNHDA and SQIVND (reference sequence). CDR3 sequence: CASSMAGSSAETQYF. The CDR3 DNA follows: TGTGCCAGTAGTATGGCCGGGAGTTCCGCAGAGACCCAGTACTTC.

In nucleotides, the CDR3 is TGTGCCAGTAGTATTTTGGGGCTGGGGGACACTGAAGCTTTCTTT. Protein: CASSILGLGDTEAFF. The chain has TRBV19 and TRBJ1-1; D is possibly TRBD1 (5 bases). Germline-derived CDR1 and CDR2 are LNHDA and SQIVND (reference sequence). The V end lost 3 bases, the J end lost 3 bases, and 14 bases lay between the germline ends. The CDR3 runs to 15 residues.

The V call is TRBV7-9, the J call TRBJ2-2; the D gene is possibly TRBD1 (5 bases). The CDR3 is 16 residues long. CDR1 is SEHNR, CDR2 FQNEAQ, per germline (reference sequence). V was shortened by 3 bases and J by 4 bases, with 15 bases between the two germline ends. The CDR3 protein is CASSLYRIGATGELFF. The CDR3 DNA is TGTGCCAGCAGCTTGTACAGGATAGGAGCCACCGGGGAGCTGTTTTTT. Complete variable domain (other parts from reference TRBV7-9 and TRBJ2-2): DTGVSQNPRHKITKRGQNVTFRCDPISEHNRLYWYRQTLGQGPEFLTYFQNEAQLEKSRLLSDRFSAERPKGSFSTLEIQRTEQGDSAMYLCASSLYRIGATGELFFGEGSRLTVL.

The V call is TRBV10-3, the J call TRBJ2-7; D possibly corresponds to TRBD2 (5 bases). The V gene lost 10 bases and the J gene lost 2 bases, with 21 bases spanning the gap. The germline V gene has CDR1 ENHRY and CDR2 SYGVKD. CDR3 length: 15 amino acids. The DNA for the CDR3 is TGTGCCAGCAACTCGGAGGTTCGGGCCCCCTACGAGCAGTACTTC. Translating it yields CASNSEVRAPYEQYF.

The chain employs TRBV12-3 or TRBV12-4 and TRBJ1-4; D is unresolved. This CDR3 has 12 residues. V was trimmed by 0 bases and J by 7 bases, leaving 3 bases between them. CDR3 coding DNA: TGTGCCAGCAGTTTAGCAGCTGAAAAACTGTTTTTT. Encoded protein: CASSLAAEKLFF.

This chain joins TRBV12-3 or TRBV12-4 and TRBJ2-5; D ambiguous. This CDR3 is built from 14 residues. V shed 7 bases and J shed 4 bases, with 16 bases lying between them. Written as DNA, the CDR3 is TGTGCCAGCACGCCAGGATGGCGGACAGAGACCCAGTACTTC. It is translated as CASTPGWRTETQYF.

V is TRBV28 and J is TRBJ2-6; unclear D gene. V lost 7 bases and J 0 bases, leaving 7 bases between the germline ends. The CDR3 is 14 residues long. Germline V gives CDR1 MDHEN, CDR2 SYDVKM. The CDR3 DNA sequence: TGTGCCAGCACAAGAAGCTCTGGGGCCAACGTCCTGACTTTC. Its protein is CASTRSSGANVLTF.

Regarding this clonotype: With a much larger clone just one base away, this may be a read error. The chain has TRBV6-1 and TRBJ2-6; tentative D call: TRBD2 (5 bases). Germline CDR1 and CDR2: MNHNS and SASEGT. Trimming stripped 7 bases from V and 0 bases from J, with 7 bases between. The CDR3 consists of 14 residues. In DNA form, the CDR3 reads TGTGCCAGCAACGGGAACTCTGGGGCCAACGTCCTGACTTTC. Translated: CASNGNSGANVLTF.

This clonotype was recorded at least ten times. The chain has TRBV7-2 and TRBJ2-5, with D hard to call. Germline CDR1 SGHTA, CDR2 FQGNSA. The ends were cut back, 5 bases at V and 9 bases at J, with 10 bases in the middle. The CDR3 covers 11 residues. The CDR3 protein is CASSPGYAQYF. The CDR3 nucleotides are TGTGCCAGCAGCCCTGGGTATGCCCAGTACTTC.

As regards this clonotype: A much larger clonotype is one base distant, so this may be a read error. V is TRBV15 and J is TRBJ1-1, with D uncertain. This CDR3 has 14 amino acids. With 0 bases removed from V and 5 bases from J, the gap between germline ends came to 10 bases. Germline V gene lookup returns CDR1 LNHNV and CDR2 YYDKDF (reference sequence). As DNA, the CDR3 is TGTGCCACCAGCAGAGAAGGCCTGGGGACTGAAGCTTTCTTT. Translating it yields CATSREGLGTEAFF. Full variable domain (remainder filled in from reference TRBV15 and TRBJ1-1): DAMVIQNPRYQVTQFGKPVTLSCSQTLNHNVMYWYQQKSSQAPKLLFHYYDKDFNNEADTPDNFQSRRPNTSFCFLDIRSPGLGDTAMYLCATSREGLGTEAFFGQGTRLTVV.

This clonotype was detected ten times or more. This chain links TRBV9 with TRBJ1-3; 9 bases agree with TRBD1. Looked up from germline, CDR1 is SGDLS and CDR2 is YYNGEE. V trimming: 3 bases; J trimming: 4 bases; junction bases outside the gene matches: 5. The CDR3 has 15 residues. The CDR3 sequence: CASSAQGAKGNTIYF. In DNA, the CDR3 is TGTGCCAGCAGCGCACAGGGGGCGAAAGGAAACACCATATATTTT. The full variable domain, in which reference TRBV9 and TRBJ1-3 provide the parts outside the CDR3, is DSGVTQTPKHLITATGQRVTLRCSPRSGDLSVYWYQQSLDQGLQFLIQYYNGEERAKGNILERFSAQQFPDLHSELNLSSLELGDSALYFCASSAQGAKGNTIYFGEGSWLTVV.

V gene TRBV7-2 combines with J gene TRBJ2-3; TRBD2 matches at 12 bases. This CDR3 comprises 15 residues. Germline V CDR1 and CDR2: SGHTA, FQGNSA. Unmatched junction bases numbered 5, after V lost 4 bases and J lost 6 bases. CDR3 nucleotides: TGTGCCAGCAGCTCCGGGACTAGCGGGTGGGATACGCAGTATTTT. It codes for CASSSGTSGWDTQYF. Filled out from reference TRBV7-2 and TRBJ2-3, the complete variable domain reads GAGVSQSPSNKVTEKGKDVELRCDPISGHTALYWYRQSLGQGLEFLIYFQGNSAPDKSGLPSDRFSAERTGGSVSTLTIQRTQQEDSAVYLCASSSGTSGWDTQYFGPGTRLTVL.

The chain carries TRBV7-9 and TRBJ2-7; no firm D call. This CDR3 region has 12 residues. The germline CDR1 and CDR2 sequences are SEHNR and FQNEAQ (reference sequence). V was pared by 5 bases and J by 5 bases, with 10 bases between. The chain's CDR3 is CASSASSDEQYF. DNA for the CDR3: TGTGCCAGCAGCGCCTCGAGTGACGAGCAGTACTTC. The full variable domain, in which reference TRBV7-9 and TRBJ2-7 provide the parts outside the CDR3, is DTGVSQNPRHKITKRGQNVTFRCDPISEHNRLYWYRQTLGQGPEFLTYFQNEAQLEKSRLLSDRFSAERPKGSFSTLEIQRTEQGDSAMYLCASSASSDEQYFGPGTRLTVT.

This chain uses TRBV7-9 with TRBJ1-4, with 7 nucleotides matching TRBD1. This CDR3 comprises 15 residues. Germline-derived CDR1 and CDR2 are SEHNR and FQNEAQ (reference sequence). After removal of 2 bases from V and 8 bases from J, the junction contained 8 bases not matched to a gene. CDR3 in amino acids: CASSLPWAGGEKLFF. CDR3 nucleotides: TGTGCCAGCAGCTTACCATGGGCAGGGGGGGAAAAACTGTTTTTT.

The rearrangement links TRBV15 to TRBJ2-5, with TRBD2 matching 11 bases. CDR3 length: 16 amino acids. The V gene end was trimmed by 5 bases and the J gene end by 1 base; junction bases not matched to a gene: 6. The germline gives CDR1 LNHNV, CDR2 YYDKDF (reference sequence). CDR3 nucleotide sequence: TGTGCCACCAGCCCAGTTAGCGGGGGGGTCCAAGAGACCCAGTACTTC. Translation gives CATSPVSGGVQETQYF.

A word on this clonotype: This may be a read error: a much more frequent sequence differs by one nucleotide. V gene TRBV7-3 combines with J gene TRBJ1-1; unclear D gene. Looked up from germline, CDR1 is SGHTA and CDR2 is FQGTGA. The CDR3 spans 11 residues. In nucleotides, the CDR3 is TGTGCCGGCAGCCTACCAGGAGAAGCTTTCTTT. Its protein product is CAGSLPGEAFF.

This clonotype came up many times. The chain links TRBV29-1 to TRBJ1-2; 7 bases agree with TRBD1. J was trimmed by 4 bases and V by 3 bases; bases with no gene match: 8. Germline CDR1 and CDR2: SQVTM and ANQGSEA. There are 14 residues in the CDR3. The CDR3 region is CSVESAGGSYGYTF. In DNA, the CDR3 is TGCAGCGTTGAGTCGGCAGGGGGAAGCTATGGCTACACCTTC.

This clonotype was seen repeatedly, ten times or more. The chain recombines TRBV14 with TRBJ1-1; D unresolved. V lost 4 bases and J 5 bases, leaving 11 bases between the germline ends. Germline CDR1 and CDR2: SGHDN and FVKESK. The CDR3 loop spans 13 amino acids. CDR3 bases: TGTGCCAGCAGCCTCGGGCCCGAGACTGAAGCTTTCTTT. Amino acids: CASSLGPETEAFF.

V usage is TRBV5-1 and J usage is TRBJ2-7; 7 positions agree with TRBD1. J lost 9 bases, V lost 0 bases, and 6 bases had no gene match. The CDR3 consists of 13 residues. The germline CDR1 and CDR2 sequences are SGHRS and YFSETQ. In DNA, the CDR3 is TGCGCCAGCAGCTTGGAAACAGGGGAAGGGCAGTACTTC. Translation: CASSLETGEGQYF.

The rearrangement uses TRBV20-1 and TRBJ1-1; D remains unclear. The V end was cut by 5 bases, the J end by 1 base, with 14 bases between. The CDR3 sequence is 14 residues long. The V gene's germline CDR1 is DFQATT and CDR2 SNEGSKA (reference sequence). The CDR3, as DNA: TGCAGTGCTCTTGGGGAGACTTCGAACACTGAAGCTTTCTTT. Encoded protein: CSALGETSNTEAFF.

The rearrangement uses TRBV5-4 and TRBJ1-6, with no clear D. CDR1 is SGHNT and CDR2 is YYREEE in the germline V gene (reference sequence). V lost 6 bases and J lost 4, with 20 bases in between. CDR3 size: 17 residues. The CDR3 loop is CASTTLAPAPYNSPLHF. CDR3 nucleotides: TGTGCCAGCACGACCTTGGCACCAGCCCCTTATAATTCACCCCTCCACTTT.

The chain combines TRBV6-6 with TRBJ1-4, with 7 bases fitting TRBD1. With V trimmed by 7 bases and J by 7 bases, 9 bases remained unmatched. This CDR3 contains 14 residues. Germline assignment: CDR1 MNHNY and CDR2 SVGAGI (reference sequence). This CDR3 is CASIEAGGSEKLFF. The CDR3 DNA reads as TGTGCCAGCATTGAAGCAGGGGGGAGTGAAAAACTGTTTTTT.

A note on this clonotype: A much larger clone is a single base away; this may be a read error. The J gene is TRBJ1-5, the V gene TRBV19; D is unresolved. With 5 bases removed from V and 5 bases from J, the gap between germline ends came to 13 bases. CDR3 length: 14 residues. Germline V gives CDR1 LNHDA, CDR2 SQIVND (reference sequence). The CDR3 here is CASSVAWVDQPQHF. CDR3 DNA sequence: TGTGCCAGTAGTGTGGCTTGGGTGGATCAGCCCCAGCATTTT.

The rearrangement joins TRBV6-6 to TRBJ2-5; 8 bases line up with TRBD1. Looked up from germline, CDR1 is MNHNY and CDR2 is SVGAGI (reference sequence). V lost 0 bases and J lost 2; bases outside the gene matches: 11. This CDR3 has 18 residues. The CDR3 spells CASSYSSAGQVLQETQYF. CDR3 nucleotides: TGTGCCAGCAGTTACTCGAGTGCGGGACAGGTCTTACAAGAGACCCAGTACTTC.

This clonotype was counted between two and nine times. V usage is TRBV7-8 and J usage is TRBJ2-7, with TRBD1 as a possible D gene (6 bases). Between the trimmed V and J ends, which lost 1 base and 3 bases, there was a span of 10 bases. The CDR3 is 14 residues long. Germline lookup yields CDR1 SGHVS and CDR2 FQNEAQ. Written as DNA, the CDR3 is TGTGCCAGCAGCTTAGTGGACAGCAACTACGAGCAGTACTTC. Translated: CASSLVDSNYEQYF.